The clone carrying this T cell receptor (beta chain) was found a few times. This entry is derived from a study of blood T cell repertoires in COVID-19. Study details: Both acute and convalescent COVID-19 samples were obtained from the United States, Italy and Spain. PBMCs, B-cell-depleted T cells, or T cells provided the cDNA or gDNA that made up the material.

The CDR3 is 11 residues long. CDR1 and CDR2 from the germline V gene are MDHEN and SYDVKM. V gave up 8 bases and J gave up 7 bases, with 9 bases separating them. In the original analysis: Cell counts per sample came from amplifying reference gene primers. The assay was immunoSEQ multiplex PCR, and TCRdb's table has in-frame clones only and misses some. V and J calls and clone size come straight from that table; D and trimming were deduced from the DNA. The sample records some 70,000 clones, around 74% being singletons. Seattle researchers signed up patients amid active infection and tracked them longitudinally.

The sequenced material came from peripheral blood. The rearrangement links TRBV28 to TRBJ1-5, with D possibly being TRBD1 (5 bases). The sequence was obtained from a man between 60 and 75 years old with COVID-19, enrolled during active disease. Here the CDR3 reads CASAGHQPQHF. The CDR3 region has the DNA TGTGCCAGCGCAGGGCACCAGCCCCAGCATTTT.